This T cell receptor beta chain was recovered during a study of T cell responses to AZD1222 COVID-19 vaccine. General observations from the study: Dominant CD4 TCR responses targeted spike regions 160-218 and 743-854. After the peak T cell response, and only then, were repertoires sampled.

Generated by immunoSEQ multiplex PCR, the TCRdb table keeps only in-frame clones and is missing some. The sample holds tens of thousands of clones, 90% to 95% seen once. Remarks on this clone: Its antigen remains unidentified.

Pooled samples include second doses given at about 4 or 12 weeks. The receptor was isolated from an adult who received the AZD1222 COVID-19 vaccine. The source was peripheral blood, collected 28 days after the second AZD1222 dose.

The CDR3 DNA reads as TGCGCCAGCAGTCCAGCACAAGGGGGCAGGCCCGATCCGTCCTACGAGCAGTACTTC. This codes for CASSPAQGGRPDPSYEQYF. The V call is TRBV23-1, the J call TRBJ2-7; 7 bases are shared with TRBD1. TRBV23-1 is annotated as an ORF whose role is uncertain. This CDR3 spans 19 amino acids. Trimming at V came to 4 bases and at J to 1 base, leaving 19 bases not matched to a gene.